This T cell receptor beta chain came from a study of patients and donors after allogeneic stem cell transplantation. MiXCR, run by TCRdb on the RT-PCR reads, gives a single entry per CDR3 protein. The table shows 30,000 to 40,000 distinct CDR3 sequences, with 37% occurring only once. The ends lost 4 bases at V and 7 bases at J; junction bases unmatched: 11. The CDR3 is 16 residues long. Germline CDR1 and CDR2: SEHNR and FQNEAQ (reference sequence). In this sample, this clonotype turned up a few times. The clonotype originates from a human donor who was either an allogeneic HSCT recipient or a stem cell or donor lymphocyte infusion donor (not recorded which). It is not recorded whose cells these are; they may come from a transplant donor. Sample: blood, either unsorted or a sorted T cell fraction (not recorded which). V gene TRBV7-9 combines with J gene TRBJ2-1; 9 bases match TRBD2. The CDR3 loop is CASSSLGVAGENEQFF. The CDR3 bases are TGTGCCAGCAGCTCCCTGGGGGTAGCGGGGGAAAATGAGCAGTTCTTC. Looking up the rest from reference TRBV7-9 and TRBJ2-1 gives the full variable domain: DTGVSQNPRHKITKRGQNVTFRCDPISEHNRLYWYRQTLGQGPEFLTYFQNEAQLEKSRLLSDRFSAERPKGSFSTLEIQRTEQGDSAMYLCASSSLGVAGENEQFFGPGTRLTVL.